This T cell receptor (beta chain) was recovered during a study of CD8 T cells in Susac syndrome. Points from the study as a whole: The study conceded that relatively few individuals underwent its TCR sequencing and HLA analysis.

Reverse transcription of 0.5 to 1 ug RNA was carried out with random hexamers. The amplification used immunoSEQ multiplex PCR on TCR beta CDR3; it spanned 54 Vbeta and 13 Jbeta. TCRdb processed the immunoSEQ multiplex PCR reads anew with MiXCR; each CDR3 protein has one entry. The data contain under 550,000 distinct CDR3 sequences, 85% of them singletons. Blood CD8+ and CD4+ T cells underwent high-throughput TCR beta sequencing. The CDR3 is made up of 14 amino acids. Trimming cost V 3 bases and J 4 bases; bases outside gene matches: 4. The V gene's germline CDR1 is SGHAT and CDR2 FQNNGV. With regard to this clonotype: Its antigen is unidentified.

Sample: CD8+ T cells from PBMCs. The chain carries TRBV11-2 and TRBJ2-7, with 9 bases identical to TRBD1. This TCR was sampled from a human donor with multiple sclerosis. CDR3 sequence: CASSFAQGAYEQYF. For the CDR3, the DNA is TGTGCCAGCAGCTTCGCACAGGGGGCGTACGAGCAGTACTTC.